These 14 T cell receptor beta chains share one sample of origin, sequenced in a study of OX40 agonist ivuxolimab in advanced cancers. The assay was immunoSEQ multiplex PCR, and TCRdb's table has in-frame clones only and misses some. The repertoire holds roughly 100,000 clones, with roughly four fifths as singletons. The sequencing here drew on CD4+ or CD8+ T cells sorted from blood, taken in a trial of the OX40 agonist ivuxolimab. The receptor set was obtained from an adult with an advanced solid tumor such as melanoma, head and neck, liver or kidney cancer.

The CDR3 bases are TGTGCCAGCAGACCGGGACAGAATAATGAAAAACTGTTTTTT. This translates into CASRPGQNNEKLFF. V gene TRBV27 combines with J gene TRBJ1-4; 7 nucleotides align to TRBD1. This CDR3 region has 14 residues. Trimming took 6 bases from V and 4 from J; bases not matched to a gene: 5. Germline-derived CDR1 and CDR2 are MNHEY and SMNVEV (reference sequence).

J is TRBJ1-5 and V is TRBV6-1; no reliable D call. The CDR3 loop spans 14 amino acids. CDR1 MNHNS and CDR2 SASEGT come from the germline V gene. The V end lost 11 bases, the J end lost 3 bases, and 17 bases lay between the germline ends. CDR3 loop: CAVSTSASNQPQHF. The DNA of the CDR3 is TGTGCCGTGTCTACTTCGGCTTCCAATCAGCCCCAGCATTTT.

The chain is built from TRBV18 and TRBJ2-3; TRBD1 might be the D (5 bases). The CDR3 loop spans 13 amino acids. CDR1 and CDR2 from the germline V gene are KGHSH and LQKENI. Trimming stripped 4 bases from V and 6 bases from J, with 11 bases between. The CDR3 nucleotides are TGTGCCAGCTCACTGTCTAGGGGCGATACGCAGTATTTT. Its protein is CASSLSRGDTQYF.

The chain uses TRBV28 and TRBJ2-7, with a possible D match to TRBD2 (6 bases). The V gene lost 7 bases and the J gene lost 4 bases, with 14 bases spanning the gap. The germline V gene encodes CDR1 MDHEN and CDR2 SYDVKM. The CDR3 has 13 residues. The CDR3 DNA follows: TGTGCCAGCACAAACAGCGGGTCTTACGAGCAGTACTTC. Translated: CASTNSGSYEQYF.

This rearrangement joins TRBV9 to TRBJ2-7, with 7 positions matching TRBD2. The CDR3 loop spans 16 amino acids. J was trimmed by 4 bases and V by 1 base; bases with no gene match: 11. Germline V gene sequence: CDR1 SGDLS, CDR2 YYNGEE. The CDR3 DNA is TGTGCCAGCAGCGTATCTGCGGGAGTAAGAGGTTACGAGCAGTACTTC. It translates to CASSVSAGVRGYEQYF. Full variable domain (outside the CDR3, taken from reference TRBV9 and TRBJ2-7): DSGVTQTPKHLITATGQRVTLRCSPRSGDLSVYWYQQSLDQGLQFLIQYYNGEERAKGNILERFSAQQFPDLHSELNLSSLELGDSALYFCASSVSAGVRGYEQYFGPGTRLTVT.

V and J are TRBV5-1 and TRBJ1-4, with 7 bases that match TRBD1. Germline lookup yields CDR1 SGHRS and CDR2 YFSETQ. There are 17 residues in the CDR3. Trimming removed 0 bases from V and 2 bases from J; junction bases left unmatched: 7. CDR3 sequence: CASSLGAGGRTNEKLFF. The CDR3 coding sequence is TGCGCCAGCAGCTTGGGAGCAGGGGGGCGGACTAATGAAAAACTGTTTTTT.

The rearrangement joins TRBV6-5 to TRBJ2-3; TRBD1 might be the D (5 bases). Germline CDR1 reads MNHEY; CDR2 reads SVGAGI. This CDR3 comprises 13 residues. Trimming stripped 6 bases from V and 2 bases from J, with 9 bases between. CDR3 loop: CASSLTVTDTQYF. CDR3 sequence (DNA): TGTGCCAGCAGCCTGACAGTCACAGATACGCAGTATTTT.

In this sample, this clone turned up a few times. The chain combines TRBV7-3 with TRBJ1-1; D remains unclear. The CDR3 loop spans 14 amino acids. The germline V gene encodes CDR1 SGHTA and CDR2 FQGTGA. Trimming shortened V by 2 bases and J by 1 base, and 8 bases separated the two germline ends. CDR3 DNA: TGTGCCAGCAGCTTAGGGCCTGGGAACACTGAAGCTTTCTTT. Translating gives CASSLGPGNTEAFF.

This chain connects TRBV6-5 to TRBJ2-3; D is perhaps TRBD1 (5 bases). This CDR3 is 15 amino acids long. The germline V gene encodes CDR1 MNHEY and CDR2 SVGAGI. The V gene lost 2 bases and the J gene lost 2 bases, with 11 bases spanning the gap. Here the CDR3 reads CASSYRQPDTDTQYF. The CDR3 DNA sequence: TGTGCCAGCAGTTACAGACAGCCCGACACAGATACGCAGTATTTT.

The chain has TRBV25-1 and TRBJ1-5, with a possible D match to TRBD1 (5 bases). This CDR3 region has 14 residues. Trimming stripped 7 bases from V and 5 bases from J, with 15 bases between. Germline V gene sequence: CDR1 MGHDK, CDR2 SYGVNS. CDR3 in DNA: TGTGCCAGCAAGGGGTCAGGTAGTCATCAGCCCCAGCATTTT. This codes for CASKGSGSHQPQHF.

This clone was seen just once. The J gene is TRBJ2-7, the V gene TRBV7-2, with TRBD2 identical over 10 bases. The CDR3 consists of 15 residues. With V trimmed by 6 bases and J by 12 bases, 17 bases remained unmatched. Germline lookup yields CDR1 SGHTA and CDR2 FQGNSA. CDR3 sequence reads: CASSPRHGLAEVRYF. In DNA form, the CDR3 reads TGTGCCAGCAGTCCCAGGCACGGACTAGCGGAGGTGCGGTACTTC.

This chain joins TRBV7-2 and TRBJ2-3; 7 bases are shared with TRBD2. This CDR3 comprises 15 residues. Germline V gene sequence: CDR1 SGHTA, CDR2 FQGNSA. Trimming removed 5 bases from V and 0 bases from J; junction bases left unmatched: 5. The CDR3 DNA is TGTGCCAGCAGCCTGGGAGGGGTGAGCACAGATACGCAGTATTTT. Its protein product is CASSLGGVSTDTQYF.

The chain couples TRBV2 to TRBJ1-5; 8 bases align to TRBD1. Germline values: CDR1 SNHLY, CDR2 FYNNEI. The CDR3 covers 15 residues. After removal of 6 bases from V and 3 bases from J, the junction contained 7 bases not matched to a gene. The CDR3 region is CASRITGGDNQPQHF. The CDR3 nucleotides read TGTGCCAGCAGGATTACAGGGGGTGACAATCAGCCCCAGCATTTT.

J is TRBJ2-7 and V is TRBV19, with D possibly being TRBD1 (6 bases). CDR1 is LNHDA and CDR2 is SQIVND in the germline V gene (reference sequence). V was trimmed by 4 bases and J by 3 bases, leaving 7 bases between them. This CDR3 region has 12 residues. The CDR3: CASSKTGYEQYF. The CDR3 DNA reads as TGTGCCAGTAGTAAGACAGGCTACGAGCAGTACTTC. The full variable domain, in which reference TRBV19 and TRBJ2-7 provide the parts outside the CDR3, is DGGITQSPKYLFRKEGQNVTLSCEQNLNHDAMYWYRQDPGQGLRLIYYSQIVNDFQKGDIAEGYSVSREKKESFPLTVTSAQKNPTAFYLCASSKTGYEQYFGPGTRLTVT.